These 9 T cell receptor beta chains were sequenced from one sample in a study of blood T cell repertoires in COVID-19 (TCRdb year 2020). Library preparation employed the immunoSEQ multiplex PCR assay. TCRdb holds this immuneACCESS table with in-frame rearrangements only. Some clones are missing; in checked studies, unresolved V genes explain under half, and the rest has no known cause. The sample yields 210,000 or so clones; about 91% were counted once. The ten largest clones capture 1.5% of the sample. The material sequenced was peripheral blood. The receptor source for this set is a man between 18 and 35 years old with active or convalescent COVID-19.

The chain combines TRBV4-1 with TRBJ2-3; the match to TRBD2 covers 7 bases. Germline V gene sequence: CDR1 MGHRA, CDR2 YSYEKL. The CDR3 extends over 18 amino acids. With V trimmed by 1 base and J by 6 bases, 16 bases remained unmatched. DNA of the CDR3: TGCGCCAGCAGCCAAGGTCATTGGACTAGGGGCCGGTTGGATACGCAGTATTTT. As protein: CASSQGHWTRGRLDTQYF.

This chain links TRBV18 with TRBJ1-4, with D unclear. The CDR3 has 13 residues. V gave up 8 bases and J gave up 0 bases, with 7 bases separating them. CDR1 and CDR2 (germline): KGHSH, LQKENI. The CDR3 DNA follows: TGTGCCAGCAGGAGGGCAACTAATGAAAAACTGTTTTTT. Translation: CASRRATNEKLFF.

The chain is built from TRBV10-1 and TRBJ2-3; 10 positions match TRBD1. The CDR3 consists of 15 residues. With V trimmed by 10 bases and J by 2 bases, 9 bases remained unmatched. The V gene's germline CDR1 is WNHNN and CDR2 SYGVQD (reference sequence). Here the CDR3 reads CATNPGQGLTDTQYF. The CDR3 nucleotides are TGCGCCACCAACCCGGGACAGGGGCTCACAGATACGCAGTATTTT.

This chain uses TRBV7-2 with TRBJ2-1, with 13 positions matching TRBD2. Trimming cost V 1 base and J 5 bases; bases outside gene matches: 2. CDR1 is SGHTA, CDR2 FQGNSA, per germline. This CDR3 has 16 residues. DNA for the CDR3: TGTGCCAGCAGCTTAGTACTAGCGGGAGGGCACAATGAGCAGTTCTTC. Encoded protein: CASSLVLAGGHNEQFF.

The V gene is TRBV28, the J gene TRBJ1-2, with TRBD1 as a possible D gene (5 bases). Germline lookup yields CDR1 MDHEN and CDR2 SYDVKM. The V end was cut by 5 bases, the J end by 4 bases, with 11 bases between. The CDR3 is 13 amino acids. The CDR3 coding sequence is TGTGCCAGCAGTCGGGGGAGGGTCTATGGCTACACCTTC. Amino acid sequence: CASSRGRVYGYTF.

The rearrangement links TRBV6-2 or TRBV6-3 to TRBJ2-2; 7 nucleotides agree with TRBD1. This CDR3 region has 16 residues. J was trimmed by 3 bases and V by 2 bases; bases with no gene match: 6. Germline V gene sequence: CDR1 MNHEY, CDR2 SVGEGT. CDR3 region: CASSYVGTADTGELFF. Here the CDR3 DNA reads TGTGCCAGCAGTTACGTGGGGACAGCGGACACCGGGGAGCTGTTTTTT.

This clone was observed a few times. The CDR3 loop reads CASSRSVSNSYEQYF. Here the CDR3 DNA reads TGTGCCAGCAGCCGTTCTGTGAGTAACTCCTACGAGCAGTACTTC. The gene calls are TRBV13 and TRBJ2-7; D not certain. Germline-derived CDR1 and CDR2 are PRHDT and FYEKMQ (reference sequence). The V end lost 5 bases, the J end lost 0 bases, and 14 bases lay between the germline ends. There are 15 residues in the CDR3. The full variable domain, rest sourced from reference TRBV13 and TRBJ2-7, is AAGVIQSPRHLIKEKRETATLKCYPIPRHDTVYWYQQGPGQDPQFLISFYEKMQSDKGSIPDRFSAQQFSDYHSELNMSSLELGDSALYFCASSRSVSNSYEQYFGPGTRLTVT.

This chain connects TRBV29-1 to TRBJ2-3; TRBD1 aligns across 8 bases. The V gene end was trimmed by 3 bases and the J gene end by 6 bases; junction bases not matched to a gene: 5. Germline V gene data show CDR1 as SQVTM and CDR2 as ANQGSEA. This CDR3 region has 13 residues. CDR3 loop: CSVDTDRGDTQYF. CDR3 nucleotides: TGCAGCGTTGACACAGACAGGGGTGATACGCAGTATTTT.

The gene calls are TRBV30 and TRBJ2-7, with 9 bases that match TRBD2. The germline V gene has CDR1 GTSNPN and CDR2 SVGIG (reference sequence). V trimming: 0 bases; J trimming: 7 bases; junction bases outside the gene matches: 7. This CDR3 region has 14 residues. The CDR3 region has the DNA TGTGCCTGGAGTGTAGGGGCGGGAGGGGAAGAGCAGTACTTC. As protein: CAWSVGAGGEEQYF. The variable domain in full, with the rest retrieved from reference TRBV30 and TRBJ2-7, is SQTIHQWPATLVQPVGSPLSLECTVEGTSNPNLYWYRQAAGRGLQLLFYSVGIGQISSEVPQNLSASRPQDRQFILSSKKLLLSDSGFYLCAWSVGAGGEEQYFGPGTRLTVT.